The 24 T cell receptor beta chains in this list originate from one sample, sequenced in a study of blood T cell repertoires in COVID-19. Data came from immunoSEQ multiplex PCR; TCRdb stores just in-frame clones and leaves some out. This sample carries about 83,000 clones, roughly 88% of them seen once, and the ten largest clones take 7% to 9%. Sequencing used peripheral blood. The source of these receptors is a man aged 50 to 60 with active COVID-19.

For the CDR3, the DNA is TGTGCCACCAGCAGTAATTGGGGGGTTCACTATGGCTACACCTTC. Its protein product is CATSSNWGVHYGYTF. The chain uses TRBV15 and TRBJ1-2; TRBD1 is a possible D gene (5 bases). Trimming left V 3 bases short and J 3 bases short, with 14 bases between. Germline V gives CDR1 LNHNV, CDR2 YYDKDF (reference sequence). This CDR3 comprises 15 residues.

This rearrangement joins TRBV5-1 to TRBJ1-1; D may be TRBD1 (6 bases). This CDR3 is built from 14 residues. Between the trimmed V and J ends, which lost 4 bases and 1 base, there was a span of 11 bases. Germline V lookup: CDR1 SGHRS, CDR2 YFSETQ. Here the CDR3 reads CASSTQGRNTEAFF. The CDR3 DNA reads TGCGCCAGCAGCACACAGGGTCGGAACACTGAAGCTTTCTTT.

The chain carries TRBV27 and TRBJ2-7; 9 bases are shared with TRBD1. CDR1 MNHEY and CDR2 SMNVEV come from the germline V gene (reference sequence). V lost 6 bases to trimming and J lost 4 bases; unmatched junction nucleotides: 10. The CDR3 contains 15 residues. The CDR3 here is CASRLLGQGIYEQYF. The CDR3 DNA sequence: TGTGCCAGCAGACTTCTGGGACAGGGAATATACGAGCAGTACTTC.

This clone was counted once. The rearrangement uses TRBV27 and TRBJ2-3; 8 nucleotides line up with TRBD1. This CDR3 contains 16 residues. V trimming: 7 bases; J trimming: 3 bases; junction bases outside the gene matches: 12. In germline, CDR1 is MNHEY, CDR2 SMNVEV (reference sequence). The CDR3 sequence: CASTPVGQGETDTQYF. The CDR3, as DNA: TGTGCCAGCACCCCCGTTGGACAGGGAGAGACAGATACGCAGTATTTT.

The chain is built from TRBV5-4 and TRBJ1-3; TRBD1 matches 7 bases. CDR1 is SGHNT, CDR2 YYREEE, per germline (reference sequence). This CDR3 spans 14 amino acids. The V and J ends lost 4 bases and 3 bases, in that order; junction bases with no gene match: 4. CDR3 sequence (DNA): TGTGCCAGCAGCCCGACAGGGTTTGGAAACACCATATATTTT. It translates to CASSPTGFGNTIYF.

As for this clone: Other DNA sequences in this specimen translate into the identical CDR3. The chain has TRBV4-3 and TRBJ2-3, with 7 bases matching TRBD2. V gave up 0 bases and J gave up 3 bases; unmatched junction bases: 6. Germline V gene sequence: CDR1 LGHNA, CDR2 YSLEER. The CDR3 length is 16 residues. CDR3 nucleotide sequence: TGCGCCAGCAGCCAAGAGTTCGGCGGGGGAACAGATACGCAGTATTTT. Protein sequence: CASSQEFGGGTDTQYF.

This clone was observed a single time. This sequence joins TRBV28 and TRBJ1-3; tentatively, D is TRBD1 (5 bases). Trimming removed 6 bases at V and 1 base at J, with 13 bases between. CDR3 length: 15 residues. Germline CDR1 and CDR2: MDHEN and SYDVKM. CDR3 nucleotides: TGTGCCAGCAGCGCCGCCGGGGGTTCTGGAAACACCATATATTTT. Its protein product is CASSAAGGSGNTIYF.

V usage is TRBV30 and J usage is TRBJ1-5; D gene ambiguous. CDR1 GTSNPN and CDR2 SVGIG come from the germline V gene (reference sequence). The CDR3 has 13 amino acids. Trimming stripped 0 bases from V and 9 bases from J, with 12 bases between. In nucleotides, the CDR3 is TGTGCCTGGAGTGTACCCCTCGAGGGGCCCCAGCATTTT. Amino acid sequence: CAWSVPLEGPQHF.

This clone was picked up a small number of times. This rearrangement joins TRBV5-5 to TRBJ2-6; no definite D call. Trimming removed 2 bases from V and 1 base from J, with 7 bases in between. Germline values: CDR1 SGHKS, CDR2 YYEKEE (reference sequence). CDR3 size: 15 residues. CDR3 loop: CASSFDLSGANVLTF. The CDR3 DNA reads TGTGCCAGCAGCTTCGACTTATCTGGGGCCAACGTCCTGACTTTC.

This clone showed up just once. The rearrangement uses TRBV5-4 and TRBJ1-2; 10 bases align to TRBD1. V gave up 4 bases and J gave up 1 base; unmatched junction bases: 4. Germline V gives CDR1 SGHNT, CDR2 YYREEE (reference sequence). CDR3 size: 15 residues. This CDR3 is CASSDRDRGNYGYTF. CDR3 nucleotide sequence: TGTGCCAGCAGCGACCGGGACAGGGGTAACTATGGCTACACCTTC.

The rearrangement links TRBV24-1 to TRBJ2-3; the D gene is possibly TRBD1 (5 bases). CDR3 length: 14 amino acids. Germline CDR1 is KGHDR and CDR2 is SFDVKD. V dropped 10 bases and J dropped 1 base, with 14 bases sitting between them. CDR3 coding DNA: TGTGCCACTCTAGACAGTCGTGGCACAGATACGCAGTATTTT. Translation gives CATLDSRGTDTQYF.

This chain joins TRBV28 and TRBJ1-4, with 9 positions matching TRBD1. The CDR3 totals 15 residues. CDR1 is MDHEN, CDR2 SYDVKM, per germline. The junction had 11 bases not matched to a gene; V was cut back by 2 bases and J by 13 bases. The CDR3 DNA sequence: TGTGCCAGCAGTTTAGTACAGGGGGCGGCTAGCGGACTGTTTTTT. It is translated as CASSLVQGAASGLFF.

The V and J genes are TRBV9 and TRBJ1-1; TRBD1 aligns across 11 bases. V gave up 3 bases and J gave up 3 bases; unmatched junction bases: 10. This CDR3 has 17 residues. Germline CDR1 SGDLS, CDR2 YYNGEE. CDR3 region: CASSAGQGEPYDTEAFF. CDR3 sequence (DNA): TGTGCCAGCAGCGCGGGACAGGGGGAGCCCTACGACACTGAAGCTTTCTTT.

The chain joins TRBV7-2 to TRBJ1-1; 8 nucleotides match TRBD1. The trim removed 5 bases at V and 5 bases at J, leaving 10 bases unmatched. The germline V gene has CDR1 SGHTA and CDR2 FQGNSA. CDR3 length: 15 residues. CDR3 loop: CASSRRLQGATEAFF. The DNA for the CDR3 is TGTGCCAGCAGCCGGAGACTCCAGGGGGCGACTGAAGCTTTCTTT.

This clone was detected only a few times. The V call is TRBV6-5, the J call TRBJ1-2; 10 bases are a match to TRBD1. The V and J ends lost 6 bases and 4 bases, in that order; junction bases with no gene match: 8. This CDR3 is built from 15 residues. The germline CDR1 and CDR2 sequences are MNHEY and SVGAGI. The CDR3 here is CASSSSRTGGYGYTF. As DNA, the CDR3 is TGTGCCAGCAGCTCATCCCGGACAGGGGGCTATGGCTACACCTTC.

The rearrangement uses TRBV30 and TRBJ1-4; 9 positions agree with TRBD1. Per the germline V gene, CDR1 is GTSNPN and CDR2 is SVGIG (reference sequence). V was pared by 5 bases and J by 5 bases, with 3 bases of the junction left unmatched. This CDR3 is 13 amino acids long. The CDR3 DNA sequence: TGTGCCTGGGGGACAGGGATGAATGAAAAACTGTTTTTT. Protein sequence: CAWGTGMNEKLFF.

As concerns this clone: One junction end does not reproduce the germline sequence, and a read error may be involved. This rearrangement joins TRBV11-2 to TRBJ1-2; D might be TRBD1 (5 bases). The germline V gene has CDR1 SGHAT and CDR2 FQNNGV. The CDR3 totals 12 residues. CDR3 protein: CASSFVRAGRHF. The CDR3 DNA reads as TGTGCCAGCAGCTTTGTCAGGGCAGGGCGCCACTTC.

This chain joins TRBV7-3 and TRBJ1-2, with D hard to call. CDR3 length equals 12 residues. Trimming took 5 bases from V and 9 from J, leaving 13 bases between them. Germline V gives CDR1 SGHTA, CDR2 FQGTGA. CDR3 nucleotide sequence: TGTGCCAGCAGCCCCAATGGGAGAAGCTACACCTTC. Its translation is CASSPNGRSYTF.

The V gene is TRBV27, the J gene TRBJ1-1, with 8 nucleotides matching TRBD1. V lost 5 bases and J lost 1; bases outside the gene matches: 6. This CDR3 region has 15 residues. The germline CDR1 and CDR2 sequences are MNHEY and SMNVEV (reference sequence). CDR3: CASSPWTGRNTEAFF. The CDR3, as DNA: TGTGCCAGCAGTCCATGGACAGGGAGGAACACTGAAGCTTTCTTT.

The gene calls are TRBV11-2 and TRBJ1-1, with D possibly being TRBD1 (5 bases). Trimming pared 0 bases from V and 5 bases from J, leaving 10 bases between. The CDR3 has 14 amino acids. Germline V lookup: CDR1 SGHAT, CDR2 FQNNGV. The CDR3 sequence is CASSLDRTGTEAFF. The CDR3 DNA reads TGTGCCAGCAGCTTAGACCGTACAGGAACTGAAGCTTTCTTT.

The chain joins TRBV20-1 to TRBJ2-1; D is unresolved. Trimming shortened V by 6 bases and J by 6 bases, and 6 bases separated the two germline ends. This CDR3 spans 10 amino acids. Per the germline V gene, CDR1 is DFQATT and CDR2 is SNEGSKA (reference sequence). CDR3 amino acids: CSARRNEQFF. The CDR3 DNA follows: TGCAGTGCCAGGCGCAATGAGCAGTTCTTC.

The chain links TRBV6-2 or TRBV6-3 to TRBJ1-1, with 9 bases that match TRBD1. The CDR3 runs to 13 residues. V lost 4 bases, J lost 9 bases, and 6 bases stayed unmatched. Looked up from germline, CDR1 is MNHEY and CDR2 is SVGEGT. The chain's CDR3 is CASSSGTGRKAFF. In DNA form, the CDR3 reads TGTGCCAGCAGTTCCGGGACAGGGCGAAAAGCTTTCTTT.

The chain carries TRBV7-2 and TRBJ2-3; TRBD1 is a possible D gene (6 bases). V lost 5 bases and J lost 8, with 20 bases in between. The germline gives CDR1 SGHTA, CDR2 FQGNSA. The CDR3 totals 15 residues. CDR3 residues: CASSPINGPQGTQYF. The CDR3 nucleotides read TGTGCCAGCAGCCCTATAAACGGCCCACAGGGTACGCAGTATTTT.

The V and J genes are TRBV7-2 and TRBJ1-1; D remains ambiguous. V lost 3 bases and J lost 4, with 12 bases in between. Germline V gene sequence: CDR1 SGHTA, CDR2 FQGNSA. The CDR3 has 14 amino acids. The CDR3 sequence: CASSFSASGTEAFF. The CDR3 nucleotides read TGTGCCAGCAGCTTTTCGGCATCGGGCACTGAAGCTTTCTTT. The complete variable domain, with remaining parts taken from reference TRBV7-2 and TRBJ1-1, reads GAGVSQSPSNKVTEKGKDVELRCDPISGHTALYWYRQSLGQGLEFLIYFQGNSAPDKSGLPSDRFSAERTGGSVSTLTIQRTQQEDSAVYLCASSFSASGTEAFFGQGTRLTVV.